The 4 T cell receptor beta chains given below trace back to one sample, sequenced in a study of patients and donors after allogeneic stem cell transplantation. TCRdb called the RT-PCR reads again in MiXCR, with one record for every CDR3 protein. Among roughly 880,000 distinct CDR3 sequences listed, roughly 18% were seen once. Sequencing input: blood, either unsorted or a sorted T cell fraction (not recorded which). The receptors here all came from a human donor who was either an allogeneic HSCT recipient or a stem cell or donor lymphocyte infusion donor (not recorded which). It is not recorded whose cells these are; they may come from a transplant donor.

This clonotype was counted only a few times. V and J are TRBV5-6 and TRBJ1-1; the D is unclear. CDR3 length equals 14 residues. CDR1 and CDR2 from the germline V gene are SGHDT and YYEEEE. V lost 1 base, J lost 4 bases, and 11 bases lay in between. CDR3 DNA sequence: TGTGCCAGCAGCTTGAATGGTAGACGCACTGAAGCTTTCTTT. Translation gives CASSLNGRRTEAFF.

The chain employs TRBV5-1 and TRBJ2-3; D gene unclear. This CDR3 region has 15 residues. The germline gives CDR1 SGHRS, CDR2 YFSETQ. V was clipped by 4 bases and J by 2 bases, with 14 bases between them. CDR3 residues: CASSKPVTSTDTQYF. The CDR3 DNA follows: TGCGCCAGCAGCAAACCGGTCACATCCACAGATACGCAGTATTTT.

This clonotype was found a few times. The chain uses TRBV20-1 and TRBJ1-5; no clear D gene. This CDR3 contains 13 residues. With 2 bases removed from V and 4 bases from J, the gap between germline ends came to 9 bases. Germline CDR1 reads DFQATT; CDR2 reads SNEGSKA (reference sequence). The CDR3 reads CSARRYRNQPQHF. CDR3 coding DNA: TGCAGTGCTAGAAGGTACCGAAATCAGCCCCAGCATTTT.

This chain's CDR3 is CATSRARTRASGELFF. CDR3 nucleotide sequence: TGTGCCACCAGCAGAGCTCGGACCAGGGCTAGCGGGGAGCTGTTTTTT. J is TRBJ2-2 and V is TRBV15, with D possibly being TRBD1 (5 bases). This CDR3 comprises 16 residues. CDR1 LNHNV and CDR2 YYDKDF come from the germline V gene (reference sequence). Trimming took off 1 base at V and 7 bases at J, with 16 bases between the two ends. The full variable domain, with the rest looked up from reference TRBV15 and TRBJ2-2, is DAMVIQNPRYQVTQFGKPVTLSCSQTLNHNVMYWYQQKSSQAPKLLFHYYDKDFNNEADTPDNFQSRRPNTSFCFLDIRSPGLGDTAMYLCATSRARTRASGELFFGEGSRLTVL.